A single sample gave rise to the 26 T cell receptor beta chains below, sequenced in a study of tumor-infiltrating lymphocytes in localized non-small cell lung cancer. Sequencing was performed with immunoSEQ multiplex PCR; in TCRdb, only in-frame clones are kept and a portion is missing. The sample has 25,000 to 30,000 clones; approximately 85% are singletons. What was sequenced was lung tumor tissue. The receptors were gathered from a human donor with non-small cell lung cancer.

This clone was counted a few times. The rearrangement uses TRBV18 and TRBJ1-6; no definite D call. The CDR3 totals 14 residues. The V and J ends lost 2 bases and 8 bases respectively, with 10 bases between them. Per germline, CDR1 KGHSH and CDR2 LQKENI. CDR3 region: CASSPKGGDSPLHF. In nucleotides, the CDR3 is TGTGCCAGCTCACCAAAGGGCGGCGATTCACCCCTCCACTTT.

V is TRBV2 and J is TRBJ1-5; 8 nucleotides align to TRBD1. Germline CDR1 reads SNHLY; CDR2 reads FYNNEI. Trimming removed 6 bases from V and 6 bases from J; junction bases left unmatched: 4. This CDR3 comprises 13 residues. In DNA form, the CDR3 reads TGTGCCAGCAGCGCGGACAGGGCTCAGCCCCAGCATTTT. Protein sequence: CASSADRAQPQHF. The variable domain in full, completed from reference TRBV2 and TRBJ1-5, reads EPEVTQTPSHQVTQMGQEVILRCVPISNHLYFYWYRQILGQKVEFLVSFYNNEISEKSEIFDDQFSVERPDGSNFTLKIRSTKLEDSAMYFCASSADRAQPQHFGDGTRLSIL.

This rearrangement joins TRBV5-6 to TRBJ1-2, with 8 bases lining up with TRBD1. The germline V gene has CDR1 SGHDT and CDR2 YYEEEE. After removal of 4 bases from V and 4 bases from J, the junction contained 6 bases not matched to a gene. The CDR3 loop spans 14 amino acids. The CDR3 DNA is TGTGCCAGCAGCCCTGGGACAGGCCGCTATGGCTACACCTTC. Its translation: CASSPGTGRYGYTF.

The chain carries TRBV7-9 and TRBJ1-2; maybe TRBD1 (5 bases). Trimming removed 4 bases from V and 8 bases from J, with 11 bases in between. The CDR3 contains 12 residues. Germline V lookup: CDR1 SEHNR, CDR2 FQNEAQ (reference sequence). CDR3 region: CASSWGDWGYTF. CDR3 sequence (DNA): TGTGCCAGCAGCTGGGGGGATTGGGGCTACACCTTC.

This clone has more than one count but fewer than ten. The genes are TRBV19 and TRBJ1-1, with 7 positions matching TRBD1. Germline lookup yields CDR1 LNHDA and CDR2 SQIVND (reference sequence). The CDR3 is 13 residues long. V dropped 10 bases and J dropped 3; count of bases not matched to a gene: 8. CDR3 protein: CATKRGPYTEAFF. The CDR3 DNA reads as TGTGCCACGAAAAGGGGGCCCTACACTGAAGCTTTCTTT.

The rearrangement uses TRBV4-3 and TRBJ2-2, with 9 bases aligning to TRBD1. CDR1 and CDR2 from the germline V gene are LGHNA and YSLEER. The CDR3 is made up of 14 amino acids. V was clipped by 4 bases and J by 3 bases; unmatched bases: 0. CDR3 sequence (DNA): TGCGCCAGCAGCCGACAGGGGGACACCGGGGAGCTGTTTTTT. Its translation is CASSRQGDTGELFF.

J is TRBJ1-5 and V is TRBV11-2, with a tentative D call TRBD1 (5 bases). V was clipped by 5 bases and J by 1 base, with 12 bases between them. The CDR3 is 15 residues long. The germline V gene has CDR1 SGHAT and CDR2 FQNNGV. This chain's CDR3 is CASSQAAGSNQPQHF. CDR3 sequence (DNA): TGTGCCAGCAGCCAGGCCGCAGGGAGCAATCAGCCCCAGCATTTT. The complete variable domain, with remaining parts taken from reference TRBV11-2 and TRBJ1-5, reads EAGVAQSPRYKIIEKRQSVAFWCNPISGHATLYWYQQILGQGPKLLIQFQNNGVVDDSQLPKDRFSAERLKGVDSTLKIQPAKLEDSAVYLCASSQAAGSNQPQHFGDGTRLSIL.

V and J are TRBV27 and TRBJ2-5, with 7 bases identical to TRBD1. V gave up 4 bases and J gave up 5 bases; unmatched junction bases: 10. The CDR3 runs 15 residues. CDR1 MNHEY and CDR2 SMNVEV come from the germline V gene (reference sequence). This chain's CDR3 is CASSSQPTGTETQYF. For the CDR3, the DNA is TGTGCCAGCAGTTCCCAACCGACAGGGACGGAGACCCAGTACTTC.

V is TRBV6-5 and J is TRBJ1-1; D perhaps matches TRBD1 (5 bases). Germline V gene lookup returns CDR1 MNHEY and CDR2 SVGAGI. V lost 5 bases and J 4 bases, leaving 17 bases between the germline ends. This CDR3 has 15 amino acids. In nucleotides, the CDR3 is TGTGCCAGCAGTCATTCCTCGACAGCCCGCACTGAAGCTTTCTTT. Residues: CASSHSSTARTEAFF.

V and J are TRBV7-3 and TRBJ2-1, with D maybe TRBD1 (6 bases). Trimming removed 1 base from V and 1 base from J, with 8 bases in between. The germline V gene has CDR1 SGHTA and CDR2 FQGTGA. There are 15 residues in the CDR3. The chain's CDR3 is CASSLMTGSYNEQFF. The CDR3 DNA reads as TGTGCCAGCAGCTTAATGACAGGTTCCTACAATGAGCAGTTCTTC.

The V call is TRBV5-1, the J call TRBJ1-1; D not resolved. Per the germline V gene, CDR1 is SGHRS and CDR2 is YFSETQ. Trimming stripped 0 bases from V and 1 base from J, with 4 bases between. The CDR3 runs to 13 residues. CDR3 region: CASSLGENTEAFF. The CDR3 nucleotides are TGCGCCAGCAGCTTGGGGGAGAACACTGAAGCTTTCTTT.

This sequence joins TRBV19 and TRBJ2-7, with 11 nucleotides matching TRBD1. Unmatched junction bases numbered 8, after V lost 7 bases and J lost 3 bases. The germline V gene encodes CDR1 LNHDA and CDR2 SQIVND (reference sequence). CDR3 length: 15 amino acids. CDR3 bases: TGTGCCAGTACCGATACCGGGACAGGGGGCTACGAGCAGTACTTC. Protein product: CASTDTGTGGYEQYF.

In DNA, the CDR3 is TGTGCCAGCAGTTTCGGGGTCTACACTGAAGCTTTCTTT. Its translation is CASSFGVYTEAFF. V is TRBV2 and J is TRBJ1-1; no reliable D call. From germline, CDR1 is SNHLY and CDR2 FYNNEI. CDR3 length: 13 amino acids. V lost 5 bases, J lost 3 bases, and 10 bases lay in between. The variable domain in full, completed from reference TRBV2 and TRBJ1-1, reads EPEVTQTPSHQVTQMGQEVILRCVPISNHLYFYWYRQILGQKVEFLVSFYNNEISEKSEIFDDQFSVERPDGSNFTLKIRSTKLEDSAMYFCASSFGVYTEAFFGQGTRLTVV.

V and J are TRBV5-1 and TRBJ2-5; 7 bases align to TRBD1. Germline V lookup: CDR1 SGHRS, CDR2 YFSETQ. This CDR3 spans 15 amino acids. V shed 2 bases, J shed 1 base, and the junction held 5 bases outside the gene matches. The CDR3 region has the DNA TGCGCCAGCAGCTTCCGGGACAGAACCCAAGAGACCCAGTACTTC. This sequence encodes CASSFRDRTQETQYF.

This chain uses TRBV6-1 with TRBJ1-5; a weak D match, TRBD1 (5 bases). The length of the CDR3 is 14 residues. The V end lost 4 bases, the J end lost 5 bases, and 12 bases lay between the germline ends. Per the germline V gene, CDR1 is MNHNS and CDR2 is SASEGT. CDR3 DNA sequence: TGTGCCAGCAGTGTGGGGGGAGGGGATCAGCCCCAGCATTTT. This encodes CASSVGGGDQPQHF.

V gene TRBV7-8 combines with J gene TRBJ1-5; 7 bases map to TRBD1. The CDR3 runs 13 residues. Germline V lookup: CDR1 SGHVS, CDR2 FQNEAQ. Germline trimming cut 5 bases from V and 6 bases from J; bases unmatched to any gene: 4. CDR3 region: CASSLDRAQPQHF. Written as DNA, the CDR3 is TGTGCCAGCAGCCTTGACAGGGCTCAGCCCCAGCATTTT.

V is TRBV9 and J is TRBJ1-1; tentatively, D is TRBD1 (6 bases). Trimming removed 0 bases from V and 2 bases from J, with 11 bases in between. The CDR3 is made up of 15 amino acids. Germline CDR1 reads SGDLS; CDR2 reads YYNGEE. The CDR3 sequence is CASSVAADSNTEAFF. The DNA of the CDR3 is TGTGCCAGCAGCGTAGCGGCGGACAGTAACACTGAAGCTTTCTTT.

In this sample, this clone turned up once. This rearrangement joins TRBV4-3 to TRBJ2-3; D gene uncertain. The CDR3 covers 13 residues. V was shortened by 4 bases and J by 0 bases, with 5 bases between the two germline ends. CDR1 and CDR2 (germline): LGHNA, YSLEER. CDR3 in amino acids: CASSPTSTDTQYF. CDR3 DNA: TGCGCCAGCAGCCCCACTAGCACAGATACGCAGTATTTT.

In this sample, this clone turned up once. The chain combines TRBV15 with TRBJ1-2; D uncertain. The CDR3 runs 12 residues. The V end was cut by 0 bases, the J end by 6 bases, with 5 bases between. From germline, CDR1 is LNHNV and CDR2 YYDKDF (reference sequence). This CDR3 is CATSRDGDGYTF. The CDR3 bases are TGTGCCACCAGCAGAGATGGAGATGGCTACACCTTC.

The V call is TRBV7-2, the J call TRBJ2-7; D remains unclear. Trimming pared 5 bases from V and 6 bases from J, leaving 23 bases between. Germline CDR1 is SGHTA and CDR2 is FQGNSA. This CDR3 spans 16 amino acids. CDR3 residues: CASSPETGLPRVEQYF. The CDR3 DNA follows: TGTGCCAGCAGCCCTGAAACCGGGCTACCTCGGGTCGAGCAGTACTTC. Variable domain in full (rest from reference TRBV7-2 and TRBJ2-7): GAGVSQSPSNKVTEKGKDVELRCDPISGHTALYWYRQSLGQGLEFLIYFQGNSAPDKSGLPSDRFSAERTGGSVSTLTIQRTQQEDSAVYLCASSPETGLPRVEQYFGPGTRLTVT.

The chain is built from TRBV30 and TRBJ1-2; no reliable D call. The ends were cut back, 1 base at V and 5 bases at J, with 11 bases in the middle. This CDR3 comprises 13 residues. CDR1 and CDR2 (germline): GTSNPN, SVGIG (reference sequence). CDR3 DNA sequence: TGTGCCTGGAGTGCCGACCGGTTATATGGCTACACCTTC. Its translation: CAWSADRLYGYTF.

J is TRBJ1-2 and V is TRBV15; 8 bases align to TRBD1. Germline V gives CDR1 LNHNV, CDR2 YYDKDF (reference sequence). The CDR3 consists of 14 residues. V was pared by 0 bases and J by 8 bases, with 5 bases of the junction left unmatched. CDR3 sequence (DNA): TGTGCCACCAGCAGAGATCGGAGGACAGGGGGCTACACCTTC. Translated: CATSRDRRTGGYTF.

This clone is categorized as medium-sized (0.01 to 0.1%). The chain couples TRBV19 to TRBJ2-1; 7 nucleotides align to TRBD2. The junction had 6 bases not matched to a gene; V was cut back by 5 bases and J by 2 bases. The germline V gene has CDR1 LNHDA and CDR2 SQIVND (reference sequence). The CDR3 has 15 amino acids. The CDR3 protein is CASSVGLPPYNEQFF. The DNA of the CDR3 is TGTGCCAGTAGTGTGGGACTACCTCCCTACAATGAGCAGTTCTTC.

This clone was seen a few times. CDR3 nucleotide sequence: TGCGCCAGCAGCCAAGATGCCAGGGCGGGAGATACGCAGTATTTT. The encoded protein is CASSQDARAGDTQYF. The chain is built from TRBV4-3 and TRBJ2-3, with D perhaps given as TRBD1 or TRBD2 (5 bases each). Germline V lookup: CDR1 LGHNA, CDR2 YSLEER. This CDR3 has 15 residues. Trimming removed 0 bases at V and 5 bases at J, with 12 bases between.

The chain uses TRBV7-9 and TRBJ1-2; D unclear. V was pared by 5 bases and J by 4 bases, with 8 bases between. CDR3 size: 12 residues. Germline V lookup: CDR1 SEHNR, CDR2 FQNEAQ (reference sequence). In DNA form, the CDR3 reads TGTGCCAGCAGCCTGGGCCTCTATGGCTACACCTTC. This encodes CASSLGLYGYTF. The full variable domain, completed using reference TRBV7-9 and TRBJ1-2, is DTGVSQNPRHKITKRGQNVTFRCDPISEHNRLYWYRQTLGQGPEFLTYFQNEAQLEKSRLLSDRFSAERPKGSFSTLEIQRTEQGDSAMYLCASSLGLYGYTFGSGTRLTVV.

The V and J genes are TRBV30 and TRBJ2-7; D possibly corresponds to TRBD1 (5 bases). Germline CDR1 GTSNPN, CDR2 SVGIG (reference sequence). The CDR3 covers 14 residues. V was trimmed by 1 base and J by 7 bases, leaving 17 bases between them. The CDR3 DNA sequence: TGTGCCTGGAGTGAATCGCCCCCCAGGGATGAGCAGTACTTC. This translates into CAWSESPPRDEQYF.